This record concerns one T cell receptor (beta chain) sequence. What antigen it recognizes has not been identified. Nothing much larger sits one base from this clone, and base qualities are not available. Patients with uncontrolled infections, other autoimmune diseases, pregnancy or lactation were excluded. Diagnoses were based on clinical symptoms, serum thyroxine and TRAb, thyroid ultrasound and orbital computed tomography. Trizol reagent was used to extract total RNA, and RNA quality was then checked on an Agilent 2100 Bioanalyzer. This entry is derived from a study of T cells in Graves' hyperthyroidism and ophthalmopathy (dated by TCRdb to about 2019). Concerning the study at large: To identify distinguishing TCR V-J signatures, a discovery cohort of around 100 patients was used, comprising 40 to 45 with Graves' ophthalmopathy and about 59 with stable Graves' hyperthyroidism. The study also compared thyroid tissue and blood T-cell repertoires from 6 or 7 Graves' hyperthyroidism patients. After blood sampling, hyperthyroidism patients were treated with methimazole at a starting dose of 30 mg daily, and ophthalmopathy patients were treated with high-dose intravenous methylprednisolone. The paper describes TCR Vbeta CDR3 sequencing of 120 to 150 peripheral blood samples, made up of 40 to 45 ophthalmopathy patients, 70 to 75 hyperthyroidism patients and roughly 17 progressor patients. An independent validation cohort of 18 to 20 hyperthyroidism patients and about 15 patients who later progressed to ophthalmopathy tested prospective prediction of ophthalmopathy. The approximately 98 discovery patients were randomly divided into training and test sets at a 7:3 ratio. The full study reports these points: During validation, the model predicted progression to ophthalmopathy a median of around 7 months ahead of onset, with approximately 70% sensitivity and roughly 75% specificity. Most expanded thyroid clonotypes (frequency above 0.001) were also detected in blood, a finding suggesting that blood repertoires may reflect thyroid immune responses. Sample size was not statistically predetermined, and blinding of investigators to group allocation was not performed. Ophthalmopathy was separated from stable hyperthyroidism by a 13 V-J signature model, with 85% to 90% sensitivity and just over 81% specificity obtained in cross-validation and 80%/75% obtained in testing.

TCR beta CDR3 regions were amplified from RNA transcripts. For the first round of RT-PCR on the TCR CDR3, the HTBI primer set was used together with the Qiagen OneStep RT-PCR kit. A second multiplex PCR round built the libraries, followed by size selection and purification. Sequencing of the libraries was done on an Illumina HiSeq2000 using paired-end 100 bp reads. Under the source paper's analysis protocol: SOAPnuke was used to process the raw data, throwing out any read that contained adapters or uncalled bases, had a mean Phred below 15, or lacked an exact constant-primer or identifier match. COPE v1.2.5 was used to merge the high-quality paired reads, and each unique nucleotide sequence was defined as a clonotype. MiTCR v1.1 was used to align the clonotypes against IMGT TRBV, TRBD and TRBJ reference segments. The analysis was restricted to V-J combinations with a frequency above 0.0001, which together covered roughly 99% of the repertoires. The TCS score was defined as the ratio of F50 (clonal expansion) to E x V (chaos), calculated using BLOSUM62-based TCRdist between CDR3 peptides within each V-J. Welch's t-statistics and random forest reduced 450 to 600 V-J features to 13, which were used in a naive Bayes classifier (R e1071). The similarity between thyroid and blood repertoires was quantified using the Morisita-Horn index. TCRdb's own reprocessing of the public reads used fastp at Q25 and MiXCR and kept productive beta chains. Rows with one shared CDR3 protein collapse into an entry with the most common genes and DNA. These V and J calls originate from TCRdb's pipeline instead of the authors' own analysis. This sample has a few hundred thousand distinct CDR3 sequences in its table, and 40% to 50% of those were observed once. The leading ten clones occupy roughly 45% of the sample.

The CDR3, from cysteine to phenylalanine, totals 13 residues. Only CDR3 DNA is held: 39 bases, read in frame from base 1. The germline V gene (reference sequence) gives CDR1 as SEHNR and CDR2 as FQNEAQ. The V end loses 4 bases and the J end loses 2 bases, and a stretch of 9 bases separates them. The clonotype comes from an adult woman with Graves' disease, either hyperthyroidism or ophthalmopathy (not recorded which). The chain links TRBV7-9 with TRBJ2-7; the D region possibly corresponds to TRBD2 (5 bases align). The sequenced sample was peripheral blood or thyroid tissue (not recorded which). In nucleotide form, the sequence is TGTGCCAGCAGCTATACAGCGGCCTACGAGCAGTACTTC. Its translation is CASSYTAAYEQYF.